Sequencing of this T cell receptor beta chain was carried out in a study of T cell responses to AZD1222 COVID-19 vaccine. The repertoire was sequenced with immunoSEQ multiplex PCR; TCRdb's copy has only in-frame clones and lacks some. The sample has 180,000 or so clones; nearly 95% are singletons. Study findings and constraints: Repertoires were collected only later (after the peak T cell response had occurred). The study found Spike-specific TCR breadth and depth rose after two AZD1222 doses.

Concerning this clone: Its matching antigen is unknown.

Germline CDR1 MNHEY, CDR2 SVGAGI. This CDR3 is 14 amino acids long. Trimming shortened V by 0 bases and J by 4 bases, and 6 bases separated the two germline ends. This receptor was identified in an adult who received the AZD1222 COVID-19 vaccine. This specimen consisted of peripheral blood, obtained 28 days after the second AZD1222 dose. V and J are TRBV6-5 and TRBJ1-4; unclear D gene. CDR3 DNA: TGTGCCAGCAGTTACTCCGACGGTAATGAAAAACTGTTTTTT. This codes for CASSYSDGNEKLFF.